The sequence of this TCR beta chain was determined in a study of blood T cells in healthy people across ages. At the level of the study: Capture via template switching afforded approximately one barcoded beta molecule per two T cells.

This clonotype appeared a few times. The antigen is unknown. V lost 9 bases, J lost 2 bases, and 20 bases lay in between. Per the germline V gene, CDR1 is SGHRS and CDR2 is YFSETQ. The CDR3 extends over 15 amino acids. Study-wide findings and caveats: No one knew whether donors had CMV, which possibly confounded expanded clonotype changes. Long-lived and aged donors differed, with more naive CD4+ cells and higher diversity in the long-lived.

Next came a second PCR, run for 7 to 11 cycles, which used a sample-barcoded 5' primer along with a J-beta primer mix. From each sample, at least 2.5 million paired-end reads containing CDR3 were obtained. TCRdb reprocessed the 5' RACE reads via MiXCR and lists one record per CDR3 protein. This sample has about 280,000 distinct CDR3 sequences, with 25% to 30% found just once. This TCR was sampled from a woman in her sixties or seventies in good health. This sequence joins TRBV5-1 and TRBJ1-2, with D possibly matching TRBD1 (5 bases). The source material was blood. The CDR3 sequence is CAKWTGTSENYGYTF. The CDR3 DNA reads as TGCGCCAAATGGACCGGGACGTCGGAGAACTATGGCTACACCTTC.